This T cell receptor (beta chain) appears in the sequencing data of a study of PD-L1 blockade in urothelial cancer. Some clones are missing from TCRdb's copy, which holds only in-frame ones; the method was immunoSEQ multiplex PCR. Of 30,000 to 50,000 clones in the sample, just over 90% were seen once. Specified time point: pretreatment peripheral blood. From germline, CDR1 is SGHRS and CDR2 YFSETQ. Trimming removed 4 bases at V and 0 bases at J, with 26 bases between. CDR3 size: 21 residues. The V gene is TRBV5-1, the J gene TRBJ2-6; D perhaps matches TRBD2 (6 bases). The receptor was isolated from a woman in her sixties or seventies with urothelial cancer. The sequenced sample was PBMCs, obtained around atezolizumab (anti-PD-L1) treatment. The CDR3 region is CASSLTPGTLFGISGANVLTF. The CDR3 nucleotides are TGCGCCAGCAGCCTCACTCCCGGGACTCTTTTTGGAATCTCTGGGGCCAACGTCCTGACTTTC.